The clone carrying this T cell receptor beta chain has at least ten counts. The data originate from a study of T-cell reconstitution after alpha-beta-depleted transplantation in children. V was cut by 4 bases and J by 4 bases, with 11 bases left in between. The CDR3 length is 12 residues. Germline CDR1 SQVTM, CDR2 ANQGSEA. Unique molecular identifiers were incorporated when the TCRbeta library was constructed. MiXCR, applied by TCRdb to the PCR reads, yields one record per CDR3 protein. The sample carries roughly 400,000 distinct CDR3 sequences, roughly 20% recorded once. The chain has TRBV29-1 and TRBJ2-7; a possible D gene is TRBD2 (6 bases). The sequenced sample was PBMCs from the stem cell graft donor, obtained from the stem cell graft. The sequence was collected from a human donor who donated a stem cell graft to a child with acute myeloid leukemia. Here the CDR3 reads CSVVPGEYEQYF. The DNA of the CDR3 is TGCAGCGTTGTACCGGGGGAGTACGAGCAGTACTTC.